The 30 T cell receptor beta chains below were found in one sample sequenced in a study of T cells in Graves' hyperthyroidism and ophthalmopathy. Using RNA transcripts as the source, TCR beta CDR3 regions were amplified. TCR CDR3 regions were first amplified by RT-PCR with HTBI primers. In TCRdb, the multiplex PCR reads were re-called with MiXCR into one record per CDR3 protein. The table includes around 350,000 distinct CDR3 sequences, about 20% detected once. The sequencing sample was made of blood. Receptors originate from a woman younger than 35 with Graves' hyperthyroidism.

This clonotype came up many times. One end of the junction varies from germline; a read error may be responsible. The chain carries TRBV15 and TRBJ2-2; TRBD2 matches at 8 bases. Germline assignment: CDR1 LNHNV and CDR2 YYDKDF (reference sequence). The CDR3 consists of 16 residues. The CDR3 region has the DNA TGTGCCACCAGCAAAGAGGGAGCGGCTAGAGCGGGGGAGCTGGTTTTT. Translation: CATSKEGAARAGELVF.

This clonotype appeared many times. The V and J genes are TRBV28 and TRBJ1-3; D is perhaps TRBD1 (5 bases). Trimming cost V 5 bases and J 2 bases, with 19 bases left between them. Germline CDR1 is MDHEN and CDR2 is SYDVKM. This CDR3 is 17 amino acids long. Written as DNA, the CDR3 is TGTGCCAGCAGTCCTCAGGGTGTTCCCTTTGCTGGAAACACCATATATTTT. This sequence encodes CASSPQGVPFAGNTIYF.

This chain connects TRBV5-1 to TRBJ1-1; no reliable D call. Germline V gene lookup returns CDR1 SGHRS and CDR2 YFSETQ. The CDR3 sequence is 14 residues long. Trimming took 0 bases from V and 6 from J, leaving 12 bases between them. CDR3 in DNA: TGCGCCAGCAGCTTGGTTACGGGGTCTCCTGAAGCTTTCTTT. Its protein product is CASSLVTGSPEAFF.

This clonotype was picked up many times. V gene TRBV28 combines with J gene TRBJ2-5, with a possible D match to TRBD2 (5 bases). Trimming removed 6 bases at V and 3 bases at J, with 17 bases between. The CDR3 contains 15 residues. Germline V CDR1 and CDR2: MDHEN, SYDVKM. CDR3 sequence reads: CASSLPRREKETQYF. The CDR3 nucleotides are TGTGCCAGCAGCCTACCTCGACGGGAAAAAGAGACCCAGTACTTC.

This clonotype was seen repeatedly, ten times or more. V gene TRBV6-1 combines with J gene TRBJ1-2; a possible D gene is TRBD1 (5 bases). Trimming pared 3 bases from V and 3 bases from J, leaving 8 bases between. The CDR3 spans 13 residues. Germline V CDR1 and CDR2: MNHNS, SASEGT. CDR3 amino acids: CASSEGRDYGYTF. The CDR3 bases are TGTGCCAGCAGTGAGGGCAGGGACTATGGCTACACCTTC.

This clonotype was recorded many times. The CDR3 DNA follows: TGTGCCAGCAGCCCAGACAGGGACTACGAGCAGTACTTC. It specifies CASSPDRDYEQYF. The chain combines TRBV7-3 with TRBJ2-7; 7 nucleotides line up with TRBD1. The germline V gene has CDR1 SGHTA and CDR2 FQGTGA. J gave up 3 bases and V 5 bases, and 4 bases lay outside the gene matches. This CDR3 is built from 13 residues. Together with reference TRBV7-3 and TRBJ2-7, the CDR3 gives the full variable domain: GAGVSQTPSNKVTEKGKYVELRCDPISGHTALYWYRQSLGQGPEFLIYFQGTGAADDSGLPNDRFFAVRPEGSVSTLKIQRTERGDSAVYLCASSPDRDYEQYFGPGTRLTVT.

This clonotype was recorded at least ten times. This chain links TRBV20-1 with TRBJ2-5; possibly TRBD1 for D (7 bases). Germline V gene lookup returns CDR1 DFQATT and CDR2 SNEGSKA (reference sequence). There are 15 residues in the CDR3. The V end was cut by 0 bases, the J end by 5 bases, with 16 bases between. The CDR3 region is CSARDLRGAGETQYF. CDR3 nucleotides: TGCAGTGCTAGAGATCTCAGGGGGGCAGGCGAGACCCAGTACTTC.

This clonotype was counted many times. The rearrangement uses TRBV11-2 and TRBJ1-5; D possibly corresponds to TRBD1 (5 bases). Per germline, CDR1 SGHAT and CDR2 FQNNGV. CDR3 size: 13 residues. V was clipped by 5 bases and J by 7 bases, with 12 bases between them. CDR3 in amino acids: CASSHGTGQPQHF. The CDR3 nucleotides are TGTGCCAGCAGCCACGGGACCGGGCAGCCCCAGCATTTT.

This clonotype has ten or more counts. V is TRBV28 and J is TRBJ2-7; tentative D call: TRBD2 (5 bases). Germline CDR1 and CDR2: MDHEN and SYDVKM. This CDR3 comprises 12 residues. V was clipped by 7 bases and J by 2 bases, with 9 bases between them. CDR3 region: CASKTGTYEQYF. CDR3 nucleotides: TGTGCCAGCAAAACCGGGACCTACGAGCAGTACTTC.

The chain has TRBV12-3 or TRBV12-4 and TRBJ1-2, with TRBD1 matching over 7 bases. V lost 4 bases, J lost 10 bases, and 6 bases stayed unmatched. The CDR3 is 12 amino acids. The CDR3 DNA is TGTGCCAGCAGTTCCCCGGGACAGACCTACACCTTC. Protein: CASSSPGQTYTF.

This clonotype has ten or more counts. The chain uses TRBV28 and TRBJ1-5; a weak D match, TRBD1 (6 bases). This CDR3 contains 17 residues. V gave up 7 bases and J gave up 6 bases, with 25 bases separating them. CDR1 and CDR2 from the germline V gene are MDHEN and SYDVKM. The CDR3 sequence is CASNPPRSGGASQPQHF. Written as DNA, the CDR3 is TGTGCCAGCAACCCCCCTCGGAGCGGGGGCGCTAGTCAGCCCCAGCATTTT. Combining the CDR3 with reference TRBV28 and TRBJ1-5 gives the whole variable domain DVKVTQSSRYLVKRTGEKVFLECVQDMDHENMFWYRQDPGLGLRLIYFSYDVKMKEKGDIPEGYSVSREKKERFSLILESASTNQTSMYLCASNPPRSGGASQPQHFGDGTRLSIL.

This clonotype was seen many times. The chain combines TRBV29-1 with TRBJ1-1; TRBD1 might be the D (5 bases). Germline CDR1 SQVTM, CDR2 ANQGSEA. This CDR3 is 13 amino acids long. The V gene lost 6 bases and the J gene lost 4 bases, with 15 bases spanning the gap. As DNA, the CDR3 is TGCAGCGTCCGGGGCCGCCGGGGCACTGAAGCTTTCTTT. Encoded protein: CSVRGRRGTEAFF. Together with reference TRBV29-1 and TRBJ1-1, the CDR3 gives the full variable domain: SAVISQKPSRDICQRGTSLTIQCQVDSQVTMMFWYRQQPGQSLTLIATANQGSEATYESGFVIDKFPISRPNLTFSTLTVSNMSPEDSSIYLCSVRGRRGTEAFFGQGTRLTVV.

This clonotype was seen many times. This chain connects TRBV20-1 to TRBJ1-1; D is uncertain. V was cut by 6 bases and J by 2 bases, with 13 bases left in between. Germline V lookup: CDR1 DFQATT, CDR2 SNEGSKA (reference sequence). The CDR3 loop spans 13 amino acids. The CDR3 nucleotides read TGCAGTGCCCAGAAGGACGGCAACACTGAAGCTTTCTTT. This translates into CSAQKDGNTEAFF.

The chain has TRBV20-1 and TRBJ2-5, with D possibly matching TRBD1 (5 bases). The CDR3 is 13 amino acids. Trimming took off 5 bases at V and 5 bases at J, with 15 bases between the two ends. The germline V gene encodes CDR1 DFQATT and CDR2 SNEGSKA (reference sequence). The CDR3 region is CSAPIPGLETQYF. For the CDR3, the DNA is TGCAGTGCTCCAATTCCAGGGTTGGAGACCCAGTACTTC.

This clonotype occurred many times. It may be a read error: a sequence one base away is much more abundant. The rearrangement links TRBV11-2 to TRBJ1-3; no reliable D call. The CDR3 totals 13 residues. The V gene's germline CDR1 is SGHAT and CDR2 FQNNGV. CDR3 amino acids: CASSLDLRNAIYF. CDR3 in DNA: TGTGCCAGCAGCTTAGACCTCAGAAACGCCATATATTTT.

This sequence joins TRBV6-4 and TRBJ2-1; no clear D. The CDR3 contains 12 residues. The germline V gene has CDR1 MRHNA and CDR2 SNTAGT. Trimming removed 0 bases from V and 10 bases from J, with 7 bases in between. The CDR3 bases are TGTGCCAGCAGTGACTCGCTGGGAGAGCAGTTCTTC. Translated, it gives CASSDSLGEQFF.

This clonotype has a count of ten or more. J is TRBJ1-3 and V is TRBV12-3 or TRBV12-4, with a tentative D call TRBD1 (6 bases). The CDR3 consists of 17 residues. Between the trimmed V and J ends, which lost 3 bases and 0 bases, there was a span of 15 bases. Here the CDR3 DNA reads TGTGCCAGCAGTTTGTTGGGGGCCCCGAGCTCTGGAAACACCATATATTTT. Amino acids: CASSLLGAPSSGNTIYF.

V usage is TRBV7-9 and J usage is TRBJ2-5; D is possibly TRBD2 (7 bases). This CDR3 region has 15 residues. CDR1 SEHNR and CDR2 FQNEAQ come from the germline V gene (reference sequence). V lost 7 bases and J 5 bases, leaving 20 bases between the germline ends. For the CDR3, the DNA is TGTGCCAGCACCCCACTGGGGGGGCTCGGGGAGACCCAGTACTTC. This codes for CASTPLGGLGETQYF.

The chain links TRBV20-1 to TRBJ1-2; D call uncertain. V dropped 0 bases and J dropped 8 bases, with 7 bases sitting between them. The CDR3 runs 11 residues. Per germline, CDR1 DFQATT and CDR2 SNEGSKA (reference sequence). DNA of the CDR3: TGCAGTGCTAGAGAGGCGTCCGGCTACACCTTC. Translated, it gives CSAREASGYTF.

This clonotype was seen at least ten times. The genes are TRBV6-4 and TRBJ2-2; D gene unclear. This CDR3 comprises 14 residues. V lost 0 bases and J lost 6, with 8 bases in between. Germline V gene sequence: CDR1 MRHNA, CDR2 SNTAGT. CDR3 amino acids: CASSDSSGAGELFF. CDR3 bases: TGTGCCAGCAGTGACTCGAGTGGGGCCGGGGAGCTGTTTTTT.

This clonotype showed up many times. The V call is TRBV20-1, the J call TRBJ1-2; no clear D gene. Germline loops: CDR1 DFQATT, CDR2 SNEGSKA (reference sequence). This CDR3 contains 14 residues. V lost 3 bases to trimming and J lost 0 bases, with 11 bases between them. The CDR3 protein is CSASPPPANYGYTF. DNA of the CDR3: TGCAGTGCTAGTCCTCCCCCAGCTAACTATGGCTACACCTTC.

The chain has TRBV2 and TRBJ2-7; 8 bases map to TRBD1. Germline CDR1 is SNHLY and CDR2 is FYNNEI. This CDR3 region has 13 residues. The V and J ends lost 8 bases and 0 bases, in that order; junction bases with no gene match: 3. The CDR3 loop is CASGQGLSYEQYF. The CDR3 DNA reads as TGTGCCAGCGGACAGGGCCTCTCCTACGAGCAGTACTTC.

Many counts were recorded for this clonotype. The V call is TRBV12-3 or TRBV12-4, the J call TRBJ2-7; D is ambiguous. The CDR3 extends over 13 amino acids. Trimming shortened V by 3 bases and J by 5 bases, and 11 bases separated the two germline ends. Here the CDR3 DNA reads TGTGCCAGCAGTTTGGCTTTTCCTGACGAGCAGTACTTC. Protein: CASSLAFPDEQYF.

This clonotype was counted between two and nine times. V is TRBV6-2 or TRBV6-3 and J is TRBJ2-5, with a weak D call TRBD2 (5 bases). The length of the CDR3 is 14 residues. V was pared by 7 bases and J by 5 bases, with 17 bases between. Per germline, CDR1 MNHEY and CDR2 SVGEGT. CDR3 amino acids: CASTHLGVGETQYF. The DNA of the CDR3 is TGTGCCAGCACCCACCTGGGAGTCGGCGAGACCCAGTACTTC.

This clonotype was seen a few times. The rearrangement joins TRBV3-1 to TRBJ1-5; no reliable D call. This CDR3 region has 13 residues. The germline gives CDR1 LGHDT, CDR2 YNNKEL (reference sequence). The V end was cut by 5 bases, the J end by 5 bases, with 10 bases between. Here the CDR3 DNA reads TGTGCCAGCAGCGCCCGGCTTTATCAGCCCCAGCATTTT. Amino acids: CASSARLYQPQHF. Full variable domain (rest looked up from reference TRBV3-1 and TRBJ1-5): DTAVSQTPKYLVTQMGNDKSIKCEQNLGHDTMYWYKQDSKKFLKIMFSYNNKELIINETVPNRFSPKSPDKAHLNLHINSLELGDSAVYFCASSARLYQPQHFGDGTRLSIL.

The table lists this clonotype with many counts. CDR3: CASTPDGTTNYGYTF. The CDR3 DNA sequence: TGTGCCAGTACCCCGGACGGTACTACTAACTATGGCTACACCTTC. This chain links TRBV19 with TRBJ1-2, with unresolved D. CDR3 length equals 15 residues. With 7 bases removed from V and 0 bases from J, the gap between germline ends came to 15 bases. Looked up from germline, CDR1 is LNHDA and CDR2 is SQIVND (reference sequence).

This chain joins TRBV7-4 and TRBJ2-2; D possibly matches TRBD1 or TRBD2 (5 bases each). With 0 bases removed from V and 4 bases from J, the gap between germline ends came to 9 bases. The length of the CDR3 is 15 residues. Germline V lookup: CDR1 SGHVT, CDR2 SQSDAQ. CDR3 sequence reads: CASSLAPRGTGELFF. DNA of the CDR3: TGTGCCAGCAGCTTAGCGCCGAGGGGCACCGGGGAGCTGTTTTTT.

This clonotype was counted a few times. This may come from a read error, since a much larger clone is one base off. The chain links TRBV7-3 to TRBJ2-5; D may be TRBD1 (6 bases). CDR1 is SGHTA and CDR2 is FQGTGA in the germline V gene. Trimming shortened V by 0 bases and J by 7 bases, and 9 bases separated the two germline ends. The length of the CDR3 is 13 residues. The CDR3 coding sequence is TGTGCCAGCAGCTTAACTCGAGGGGGGACCCAGTACTTC. Translation gives CASSLTRGGTQYF.

This clonotype was counted at least ten times. The V gene is TRBV6-1, the J gene TRBJ2-5, with 10 bases that match TRBD1. The trim removed 6 bases at V and 5 bases at J, leaving 9 bases unmatched. This CDR3 has 15 amino acids. The germline CDR1 and CDR2 sequences are MNHNS and SASEGT. CDR3 nucleotides: TGTGCCAGCAGGCTGCGGACAGGGGGGAGGGAGACCCAGTACTTC. It is translated as CASRLRTGGRETQYF.

This clonotype was seen at least ten times. V is TRBV6-1 and J is TRBJ1-1, with D unclear. There are 12 residues in the CDR3. Between the trimmed V and J ends, which lost 3 bases and 4 bases, there was a span of 6 bases. CDR1 and CDR2 from the germline V gene are MNHNS and SASEGT. The DNA for the CDR3 is TGTGCCAGCAGTGAGATCTTCACTGAAGCTTTCTTT. Translating it yields CASSEIFTEAFF.